These 17 T cell receptor beta chains originate from one sample sequenced in a study of T cell responses to AZD1222 COVID-19 vaccine. The assay was immunoSEQ multiplex PCR, and TCRdb's table has in-frame clones only and misses some. The data show 150,000 or so clones, with about 92% seen just once and less than 2% held by the top ten. The source material was peripheral blood, sampled on day 0 of AZD1222 vaccination. Source of these receptors: an adult in good health.

The chain links TRBV9 to TRBJ2-5; D is undetermined. The CDR3 is 13 amino acids. The germline gives CDR1 SGDLS, CDR2 YYNGEE. Trimming shortened V by 0 bases and J by 7 bases, and 10 bases separated the two germline ends. The CDR3: CASSVARDRTQYF. The CDR3 DNA sequence: TGTGCCAGCAGCGTAGCTCGAGATCGGACCCAGTACTTC.

The count of this clone is one. V and J are TRBV3-1 (or the pseudogene TRBV3-2) and TRBJ1-1; D is ambiguous. Per the germline V gene, CDR1 is LGHDT and CDR2 is YNNKEL (reference sequence). Trimming removed 4 bases from V and 3 bases from J, with 6 bases in between. This CDR3 is built from 12 residues. The CDR3 DNA is TGTGCCAGCAGCCTTGAAGACACTGAAGCTTTCTTT. Protein: CASSLEDTEAFF.

This clone was recorded once. The chain is built from TRBV6-2 or TRBV6-3 and TRBJ1-5, with D perhaps TRBD1 (5 bases). V dropped 1 base and J dropped 4 bases, with 14 bases sitting between them. From germline, CDR1 is MNHEY and CDR2 SVGEGT. The CDR3 consists of 16 residues. The CDR3 nucleotides are TGTGCCAGCAGTTACTTCCCTCAGGGAATGAATCAGCCCCAGCATTTT. Its translation: CASSYFPQGMNQPQHF.

The chain joins TRBV6-5 to TRBJ1-1; D possibly corresponds to TRBD1 (6 bases). V lost 9 bases and J lost 0, with 11 bases in between. The CDR3 loop spans 13 amino acids. Germline CDR1 MNHEY, CDR2 SVGAGI. DNA of the CDR3: TGTGCCAGTACCGGGACACTGAACACTGAAGCTTTCTTT. Its translation: CASTGTLNTEAFF.

The chain uses TRBV7-3 and TRBJ2-3; D not resolved. V was pared by 5 bases and J by 1 base, with 13 bases between. The CDR3 is made up of 15 amino acids. Germline V lookup: CDR1 SGHTA, CDR2 FQGTGA. The CDR3 is CASSPMGFGTDTQYF. The DNA for the CDR3 is TGTGCCAGCAGCCCCATGGGGTTTGGCACAGATACGCAGTATTTT.

V is TRBV30 and J is TRBJ1-6; D is unclear. CDR1 and CDR2 (germline): GTSNPN, SVGIG (reference sequence). V gave up 3 bases and J gave up 5 bases, with 5 bases separating them. This CDR3 contains 12 residues. As DNA, the CDR3 is TGTGCCTGGAGCAGCAATAATTCACCCCTCCACTTT. This sequence encodes CAWSSNNSPLHF.

This rearrangement joins TRBV12-3 or TRBV12-4 to TRBJ2-7, with D perhaps TRBD2 (6 bases). The ends were cut back, 8 bases at V and 0 bases at J, with 11 bases in the middle. This CDR3 has 13 amino acids. The CDR3 protein is CASGIAASYEQYF. The CDR3 nucleotides read TGTGCCAGCGGCATAGCGGCCTCCTACGAGCAGTACTTC.

The chain uses TRBV19 and TRBJ1-1, with TRBD1 as a possible D gene (6 bases). The CDR3 totals 14 residues. The ends were cut back, 4 bases at V and 0 bases at J, with 9 bases in the middle. The germline V gene encodes CDR1 LNHDA and CDR2 SQIVND (reference sequence). The CDR3 spells CASSTTGLNTEAFF. The CDR3 bases are TGTGCCAGTAGTACCACAGGGCTGAACACTGAAGCTTTCTTT.

V gene TRBV5-4 combines with J gene TRBJ2-7; 11 bases match TRBD2. V shed 7 bases, J shed 0 bases, and the junction held 3 bases outside the gene matches. This CDR3 contains 14 residues. In germline, CDR1 is SGHNT, CDR2 YYREEE (reference sequence). CDR3 DNA sequence: TGTGCCAGCGCTAGCGGGGGGACCTCCTACGAGCAGTACTTC. This codes for CASASGGTSYEQYF.

This rearrangement joins TRBV4-2 to TRBJ1-1; 10 positions agree with TRBD1. Per germline, CDR1 LGHNA and CDR2 YNFKEQ. The ends lost 2 bases at V and 0 bases at J; junction bases unmatched: 18. The CDR3 loop spans 21 amino acids. As DNA, the CDR3 is TGTGCCAGCAGCCAACCCAGAGGAGGTAGGGACAGGGGTCAAATGAACACTGAAGCTTTCTTT. Its protein product is CASSQPRGGRDRGQMNTEAFF.

The CDR3 loop is CASSHGQSNSPLHF. For the CDR3, the DNA is TGTGCCAGCAGCCATGGACAGAGTAATTCACCCCTCCACTTT. The V and J genes are TRBV3-1 (or the pseudogene TRBV3-2) and TRBJ1-6, with D possibly being TRBD1 (6 bases). V was cut by 3 bases and J by 6 bases, with 9 bases left in between. Germline loops: CDR1 LGHDT, CDR2 YNNKEL (reference sequence). This CDR3 is 14 amino acids long.

This chain connects TRBV14 to TRBJ2-4, with D maybe TRBD1 (6 bases). The CDR3 covers 16 residues. Germline lookup yields CDR1 SGHDN and CDR2 FVKESK. With 4 bases removed from V and 1 base from J, the gap between germline ends came to 14 bases. DNA of the CDR3: TGTGCCAGCAGCCCAATCGGCCAGGGGGCCAAAAACATTCAGTACTTC. Protein product: CASSPIGQGAKNIQYF.

The V gene is TRBV7-9, the J gene TRBJ1-2, with unresolved D. CDR1 is SEHNR, CDR2 FQNEAQ, per germline (reference sequence). Trimming shortened V by 1 base and J by 4 bases, and 7 bases separated the two germline ends. The CDR3 loop spans 13 amino acids. The CDR3, as DNA: TGTGCCAGCAGCTTAGTGGGATCCTATGGCTACACCTTC. Its protein is CASSLVGSYGYTF.

On this clone itself: Other DNA sequences in the same sample also yield this CDR3. J is TRBJ1-5 and V is TRBV18; D is perhaps TRBD1 (6 bases). CDR1 and CDR2 (germline): KGHSH, LQKENI. CDR3 length: 13 amino acids. V was clipped by 3 bases and J by 4 bases, with 7 bases between them. Here the CDR3 reads CASSPDSNQPQHF. CDR3 in DNA: TGTGCCAGCTCACCGGACAGTAATCAGCCCCAGCATTTT.

This clone showed up just once. The chain couples TRBV9 to TRBJ1-1; TRBD1 matches 8 bases. V was pared by 7 bases and J by 7 bases, with 6 bases of the junction left unmatched. The germline CDR1 and CDR2 sequences are SGDLS and YYNGEE. The CDR3 is 12 residues long. CDR3 loop: CASGTGGNEAFF. CDR3 nucleotide sequence: TGTGCCAGCGGAACAGGGGGGAATGAAGCTTTCTTT.

The chain is built from TRBV3-1 (or the pseudogene TRBV3-2) and TRBJ1-5; D perhaps matches TRBD1 (5 bases). CDR3 length equals 18 residues. V lost 0 bases to trimming and J lost 5 bases, with 20 bases between them. Germline V gene sequence: CDR1 LGHDT, CDR2 YNNKEL (reference sequence). The CDR3 bases are TGTGCCAGCAGCCAAGAGAGTCGGGGAGAGGGGAAGTATCAGCCCCAGCATTTT. As protein: CASSQESRGEGKYQPQHF.

The chain combines TRBV19 with TRBJ1-1; D gene uncertain. The CDR3 has 14 residues. The V gene's germline CDR1 is LNHDA and CDR2 SQIVND (reference sequence). V lost 1 base and J 1 base, leaving 7 bases between the germline ends. As DNA, the CDR3 is TGTGCCAGTAGTATAGCGGTTAGGAACACTGAAGCTTTCTTT. Its translation: CASSIAVRNTEAFF.